The rows below give T cell receptor beta chains drawn from one sample of a study of cytomegalovirus exposure and HLA in healthy donors. The data were produced by immunoSEQ multiplex PCR, yet TCRdb's version contains in-frame clones alone and is incomplete. The data contain roughly 130,000 clones, over 60% of them seen just once; the ten biggest clones take up over 1%. Sequenced material: PBMCs. Receptors originate from a human donor in good health. Both conserved end residues are part of each CDR3. The order of the fields is V gene, D gene, clone size, J gene, CDR3 DNA, CDR3 protein. A D gene is named only where the DNA matches it firmly. Expanded clones are given a class, and other clones once, few, many or no size at all.

>TRBV9|TRBD2|-|TRBJ2-1
TGTGCCAGCAGCGTCGGGACTAGCGGCTACAATGAGCAGTTCTTC
CASSVGTSGYNEQFF
>TRBV28|TRBD2|-|TRBJ2-1
TGTGCCAGCGGGTGGGGTAGCGGGGGGCCGCCCTCCTACAATGAGCAGTTCTTC
CASGWGSGGPPSYNEQFF
>TRBV19|-|-|TRBJ2-7
TGTGCCAGTAGTATCCTCGGTCTAAATTACGAGCAGTACTTC
CASSILGLNYEQYF
>TRBV11-2|-|-|TRBJ2-7
TGTGCCAGCAGCTTCAGGTCCTACGAGCAGTACTTC
CASSFRSYEQYF
>TRBV5-1|TRBD1|-|TRBJ2-7
TGCGCCAGCAGTTCGGGGCACGGGACAGGGGACTACGAGCAGTACTTC
CASSSGHGTGDYEQYF
>TRBV11-3|TRBD2|once|TRBJ2-2
TGTGCCAGCAGCTCAAGAACGGGAGGGACCGGGGAGCTGTTTTTT
CASSSRTGGTGELFF
>TRBV5-1|-|-|TRBJ2-1
TGCGCCAGCAGCTTGGCCCCAGGGGGGCCTTACAATGAGCAGTTCTTC
CASSLAPGGPYNEQFF
>TRBV5-1|TRBD1|-|TRBJ2-7
TGCGCCAGCAGCTTACGGACAGGAGGAACCTACGAGCAGTACTTC
CASSLRTGGTYEQYF
>TRBV4-1|-|-|TRBJ1-1
TGCGCCAGCAGCGTGAACAGGGACCCGGCCAACACTGAAGCTTTCTTT
CASSVNRDPANTEAFF
>TRBV28|TRBD1|-|TRBJ2-5
TGTGCCAGCAGAGACCTAGAAGCGCCGGGACAGGGGACAGAGACCCAGTACTTC
CASRDLEAPGQGTETQYF
>TRBV28|-|-|TRBJ1-6
TGTGCCAGCAGTTTACCATTTCTGGGCAGGGCGTTTAATTCACCCCTCCACTTT
CASSLPFLGRAFNSPLHF
>TRBV29-1|-|-|TRBJ1-1
TGCAGCGTTGATCGGGGGGGCACTGAAGCTTTCTTT
CSVDRGGTEAFF
>TRBV15|TRBD1|-|TRBJ1-1
TGTGCCACCAGCAGAGATCGGGGACAGGGCGGATTCTTAGGCACTGAAGCTTTCTTT
CATSRDRGQGGFLGTEAFF
>TRBV12-5|-|few|TRBJ2-1
TGTGCTAGTGGAGCACTCACGAATGAGCAGTTCTTC
CASGALTNEQFF
>TRBV5-6|-|few|TRBJ2-7
TGTGCCAGCAGCCCTGGGAGCTCCTACGAGCAGTACTTC
CASSPGSSYEQYF
>TRBV16|-|few|TRBJ1-6
TGTGCCAGCAGCCAATCGCGGGGCGCCTATAATTCACCCCTCCACTTT
CASSQSRGAYNSPLHF
>TRBV6-1|TRBD1|-|TRBJ1-6
TGTGCCAGCAGTCCGGGGACAGGGGGCAATTCACCCCTCCACTTT
CASSPGTGGNSPLHF
>TRBV18|-|-|TRBJ2-7
TGTGCCAGCTCACCACGGAGGGGGCGCCCGGGCGAGCAGTACTTC
CASSPRRGRPGEQYF
>TRBV5-1|-|once|TRBJ1-2
TGCGCCAGCAGGATTCCGGGGAATTATGGCTACACCTTC
CASRIPGNYGYTF
>TRBV7-3|-|-|TRBJ1-2
TGTGCCAGCAGCTTACACCCAAGGGGGAATGGCTACACCTTC
CASSLHPRGNGYTF
>TRBV11-3|-|-|TRBJ2-3
TGTGCCAGCAGCCCGACTGTCTGGAATACGCAGTATTTT
CASSPTVWNTQYF
>TRBV27|-|-|TRBJ1-5
TGTGCCAGCAGTTTATCGTGGCATCAGCCCCAGCATTTT
CASSLSWHQPQHF
>TRBV6-6|TRBD1|-|TRBJ1-2
TGTGCCAGCAGTTACCTCCAGGGGGAGGCCTATGGCTACACCTTC
CASSYLQGEAYGYTF
>TRBV6-1|-|few|TRBJ1-2
TGTGCCAGCAGTGAAGGTTACGGGGAGGTGTATGGCTACACCTTC
CASSEGYGEVYGYTF
>TRBV19|-|-|TRBJ1-2
TGTGCCAGTAGTATGGATACAGGGAGAAGTAAGATCTATGGCTACACCTTC
CASSMDTGRSKIYGYTF
>TRBV6-1|TRBD2|-|TRBJ2-7
TGTGCCAGCAGTGCCGGGACTAGCAGCTACGTGGAGCAGTACTTC
CASSAGTSSYVEQYF
>TRBV7-6|-|-|TRBJ2-7
TGTGCCAGCAGCTTAGGGGCAACCTACGTGGAGCAGTACTTC
CASSLGATYVEQYF
>TRBV7-9|-|-|TRBJ1-2
TGTGCCAGCAGCTTATTGTCGTACGGCGGCTCCTATGGCTACACCTTC
CASSLLSYGGSYGYTF
>TRBV6-6|-|-|TRBJ1-1
TGTGCCAGCAGGTTGGGACACGGGACTGAAGCTTTCTTT
CASRLGHGTEAFF
>TRBV2|-|-|TRBJ2-2
TGTGCCCAACAGCAAGGTTTATCGAACACCGGGGAGCTGTTTTTT
CAQQQGLSNTGELFF
>TRBV5-4|-|-|TRBJ1-4
TGTGCCAGCAGCTGGTTAGGGATGAGGGCTAATGAAAAACTGTTTTTT
CASSWLGMRANEKLFF
>TRBV2|-|few|TRBJ2-1
TGTGCCACGTCAGGTAACAATGAGCAGTTCTTC
CATSGNNEQFF
>TRBV18|TRBD2|-|TRBJ2-7
TGTGCCAGCTCACCTCGGACTAGCGGGGGGGCCGGCGAGCAGTACTTC
CASSPRTSGGAGEQYF
>TRBV18|-|-|TRBJ2-3
TGTGCCAGCTCACCACTCAGGGGTCCAGACTACACAGATACGCAGTATTTT
CASSPLRGPDYTDTQYF
>TRBV7-8|-|-|TRBJ2-5
TGTGCCAGCAGCTCAAGCGGGGAGACCCAGTACTTC
CASSSSGETQYF
>TRBV5-6|TRBD1|-|TRBJ2-1
TGTGCCAGCAGCTTGAAGACAGGGGAAACATATGAGCAGTTCTTC
CASSLKTGETYEQFF
>TRBV19|TRBD2|-|TRBJ2-7
TGTGCCAGTAGGCGGGGGACTTTTTCCTCCGAGCAGTACTTC
CASRRGTFSSEQYF
>TRBV7-9|TRBD2|-|TRBJ2-1
TGTGCCAGCAGCCCATACCCCTCTTCAGCGGGGGCCTACAATGAGCAGTTCTTC
CASSPYPSSAGAYNEQFF
>TRBV2|-|-|TRBJ1-5
TGTGCCAGCAGTGAAAATTGGGCAGGGCGACAGCCCCAGCATTTT
CASSENWAGRQPQHF
>TRBV5-5|-|-|TRBJ1-1
TGTGCCAGCAGCTTAGCCCTCATACTCACTGAAGCTTTCTTT
CASSLALILTEAFF
>TRBV10-2|-|-|TRBJ1-1
TGCGCCAGCAGTGATCCCGGGAGGGTGCACACTGAAGCTTTCTTT
CASSDPGRVHTEAFF